This T cell receptor (beta chain) originates from a study of T cells in Graves' hyperthyroidism and ophthalmopathy. Study-wide background: Sampling of peripheral blood happened at initial diagnosis, prior to any treatment.

V lost 0 bases to trimming and J lost 10 bases, with 19 bases between them. Germline values: CDR1 MGHRA, CDR2 YSYEKL. CDR3 length: 17 amino acids. Among the patients, aged 18 to 65, hyperthyroidism was newly diagnosed and had lasted under 2 months. Orbital computed tomography and thyroid ultrasound, together with serum TRAb and thyroxine and clinical symptoms, were used for diagnoses. General study findings and limits: Most thyroid clonotypes with frequency above 0.001 were detected in blood.

This clonotype occurred a few times. What it binds is not known. It was RNA transcripts that yielded the amplified TCR beta CDR3 regions. Carried out on the TCR CDR3, a first-round RT-PCR used the HTBI primer set. Via MiXCR, TCRdb re-called the multiplex PCR reads, giving one row per CDR3 protein. The sample holds more than 300,000 distinct CDR3 sequences, about 14% seen once. The sequence came from a woman aged 30 to 39 with Graves' hyperthyroidism. The sample consisted of blood. The rearrangement links TRBV4-1 to TRBJ1-6; perhaps TRBD1 as D (5 bases). The CDR3 DNA is TGCGCCAGCAGCCAAGAACCAGTCGTCCAGGGCAGGTCACCCCTCCACTTT. This gives the protein CASSQEPVVQGRSPLHF.